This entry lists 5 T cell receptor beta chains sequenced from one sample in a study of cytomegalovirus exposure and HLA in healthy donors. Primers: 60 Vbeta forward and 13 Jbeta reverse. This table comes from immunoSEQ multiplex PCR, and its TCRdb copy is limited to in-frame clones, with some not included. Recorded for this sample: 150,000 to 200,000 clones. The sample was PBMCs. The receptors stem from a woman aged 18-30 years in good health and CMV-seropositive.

The CDR3 loop reads CASSLDRVDEKLFF. CDR3 bases: TGTGCCAGCAGCTTGGACAGGGTTGATGAAAAACTGTTTTTT. The genes are TRBV5-4 and TRBJ1-4; the D gene is possibly TRBD1 (6 bases). V dropped 0 bases and J dropped 6 bases, with 9 bases sitting between them. CDR3 length: 14 residues. Germline assignment: CDR1 SGHNT and CDR2 YYREEE (reference sequence).

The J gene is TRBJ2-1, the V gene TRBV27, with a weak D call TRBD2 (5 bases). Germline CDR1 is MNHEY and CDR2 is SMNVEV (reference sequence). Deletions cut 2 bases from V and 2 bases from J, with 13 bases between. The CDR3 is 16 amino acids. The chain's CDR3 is CASSLKREIPYNEQFF. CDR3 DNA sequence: TGTGCCAGCAGTTTAAAACGGGAAATCCCCTACAATGAGCAGTTCTTC.

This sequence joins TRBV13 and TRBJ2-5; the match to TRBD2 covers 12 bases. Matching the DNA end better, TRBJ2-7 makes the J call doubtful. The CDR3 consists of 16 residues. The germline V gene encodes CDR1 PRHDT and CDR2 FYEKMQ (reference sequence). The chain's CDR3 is CASSLGMTSGGYEQYF. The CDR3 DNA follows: TGTGCCAGCAGCTTAGGCATGACTAGCGGGGGCTACGAGCAGTACTTC.

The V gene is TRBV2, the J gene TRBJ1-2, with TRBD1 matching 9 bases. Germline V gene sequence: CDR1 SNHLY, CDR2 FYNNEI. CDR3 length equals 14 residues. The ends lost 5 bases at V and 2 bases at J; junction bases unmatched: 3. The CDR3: CASSKGQGNYGYTF. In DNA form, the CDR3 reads TGTGCCAGCAGTAAAGGACAGGGGAACTATGGCTACACCTTC.

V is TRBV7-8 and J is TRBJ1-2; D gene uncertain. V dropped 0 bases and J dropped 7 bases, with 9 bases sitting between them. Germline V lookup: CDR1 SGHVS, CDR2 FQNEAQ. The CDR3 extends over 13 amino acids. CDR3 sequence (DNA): TGTGCCAGCAGCTTAGCCCCCAACGGTGGCTACACCTTC. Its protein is CASSLAPNGGYTF.